This T cell receptor (beta chain) was identified during a study of blood T cell repertoires in COVID-19. About the research overall: Whether acute or convalescent, the COVID-19 samples came from the United States, Italy and Spain.

In the authors' workflow: Amplifying reference gene primers gave estimates of nucleated cell counts. Libraries were prepared by immunoSEQ multiplex PCR; TCRdb keeps only in-frame clonotypes and omits some of them. The V and J calls and clone size are taken from that table; D and trimming were inferred from the DNA. Of fewer than 250,000 clones in the sample, 84% were seen once. In Seattle, patients joined the study during active infection and were tracked longitudinally. The CDR3 contains 14 residues. Trimming pared 3 bases from V and 7 bases from J, leaving 13 bases between. Per the germline V gene, CDR1 is DFQATT and CDR2 is SNEGSKA (reference sequence).

The chain is built from TRBV20-1 and TRBJ1-6; no definite D call. The clonotype originates from a woman aged 80 or older with COVID-19, enrolled during active disease. Source material: peripheral blood. For the CDR3, the DNA is TGCAGTGCTAGTCTTCTCGGACTAAATTCACCCCTCCACTTT. As protein: CSASLLGLNSPLHF.